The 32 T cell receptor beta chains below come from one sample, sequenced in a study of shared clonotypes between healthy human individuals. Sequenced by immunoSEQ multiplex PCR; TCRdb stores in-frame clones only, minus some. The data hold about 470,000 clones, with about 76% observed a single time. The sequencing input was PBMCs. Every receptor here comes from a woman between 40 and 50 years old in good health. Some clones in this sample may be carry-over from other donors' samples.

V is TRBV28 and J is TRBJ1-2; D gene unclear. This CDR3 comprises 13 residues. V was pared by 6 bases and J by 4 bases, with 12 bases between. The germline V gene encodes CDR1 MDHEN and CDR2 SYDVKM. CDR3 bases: TGTGCCAGCAGCAAGAAGTTGGCCTATGGCTACACCTTC. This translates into CASSKKLAYGYTF.

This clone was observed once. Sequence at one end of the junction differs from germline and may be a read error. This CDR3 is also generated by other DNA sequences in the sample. The CDR3 loop is CASSQDRRNYGYTF. The CDR3 DNA reads TGCGCCAGCAGTCAAGACCGGAGAAACTATGGCTACACCTTC. V and J are TRBV4-3 and TRBJ1-2; D not certain. The CDR3 sequence is 14 residues long. The germline gives CDR1 LGHNA, CDR2 YSLEER.

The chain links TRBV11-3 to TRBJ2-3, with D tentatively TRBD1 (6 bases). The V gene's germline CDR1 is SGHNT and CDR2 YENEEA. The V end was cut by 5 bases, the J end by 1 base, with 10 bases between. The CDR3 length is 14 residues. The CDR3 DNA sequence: TGTGCCAGCAGCCCCCGGACAGGCACAGATACGCAGTATTTT. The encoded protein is CASSPRTGTDTQYF.

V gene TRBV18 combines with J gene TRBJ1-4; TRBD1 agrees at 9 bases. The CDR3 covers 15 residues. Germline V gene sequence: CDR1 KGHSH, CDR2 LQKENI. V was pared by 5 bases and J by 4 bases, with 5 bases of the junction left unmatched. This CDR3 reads CASSSMTGGNEKLFF. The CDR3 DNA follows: TGTGCCAGCTCATCAATGACAGGGGGTAATGAAAAACTGTTTTTT.

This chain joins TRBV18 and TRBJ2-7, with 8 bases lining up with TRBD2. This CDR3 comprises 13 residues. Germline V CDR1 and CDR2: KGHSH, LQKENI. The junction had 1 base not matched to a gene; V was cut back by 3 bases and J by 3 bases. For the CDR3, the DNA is TGTGCCAGCTCACCGGCGGGGGGCTACGAGCAGTACTTC. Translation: CASSPAGGYEQYF.

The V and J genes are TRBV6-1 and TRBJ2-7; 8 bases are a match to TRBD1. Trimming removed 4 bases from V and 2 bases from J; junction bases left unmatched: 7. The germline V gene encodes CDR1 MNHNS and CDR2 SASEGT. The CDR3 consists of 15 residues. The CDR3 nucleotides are TGTGCCAGCAGTGCCGGGACAGGCCTAGCCTACGAGCAGTACTTC. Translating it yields CASSAGTGLAYEQYF.

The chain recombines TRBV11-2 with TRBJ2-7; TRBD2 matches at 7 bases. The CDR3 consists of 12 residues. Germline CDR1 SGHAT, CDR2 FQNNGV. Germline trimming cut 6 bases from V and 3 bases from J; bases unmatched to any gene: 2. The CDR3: CASRGRGYEQYF. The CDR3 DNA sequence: TGTGCCAGCAGGGGGAGGGGCTACGAGCAGTACTTC.

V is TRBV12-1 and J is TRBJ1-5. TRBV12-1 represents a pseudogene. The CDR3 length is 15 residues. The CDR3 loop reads CASSFEPVVIQPQHF. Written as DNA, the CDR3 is TGTGCCAGCAGCTTTGAACCGGTGGTGATTCAGCCCCAGCATTTT.

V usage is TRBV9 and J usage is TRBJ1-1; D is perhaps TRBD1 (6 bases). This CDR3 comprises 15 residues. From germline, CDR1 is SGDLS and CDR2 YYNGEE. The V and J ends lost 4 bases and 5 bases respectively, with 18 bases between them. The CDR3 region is CASSRGQGGWTEAFF. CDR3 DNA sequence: TGTGCCAGCAGCCGGGGGCAGGGAGGTTGGACTGAAGCTTTCTTT.

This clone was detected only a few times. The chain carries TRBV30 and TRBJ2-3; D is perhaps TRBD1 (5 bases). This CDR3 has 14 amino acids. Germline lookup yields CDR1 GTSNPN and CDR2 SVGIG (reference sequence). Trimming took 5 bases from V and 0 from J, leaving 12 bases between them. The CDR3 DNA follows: TGTGCCTGGGGGGCGTCAGTTAGCACAGATACGCAGTATTTT. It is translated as CAWGASVSTDTQYF.

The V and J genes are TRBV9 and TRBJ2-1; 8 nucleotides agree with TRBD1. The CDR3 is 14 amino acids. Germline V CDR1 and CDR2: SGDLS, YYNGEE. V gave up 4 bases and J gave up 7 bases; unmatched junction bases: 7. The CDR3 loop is CASSPGQGRNEQFF. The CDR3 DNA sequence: TGTGCCAGCAGCCCAGGACAGGGCCGGAATGAGCAGTTCTTC. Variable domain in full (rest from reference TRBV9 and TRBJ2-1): DSGVTQTPKHLITATGQRVTLRCSPRSGDLSVYWYQQSLDQGLQFLIQYYNGEERAKGNILERFSAQQFPDLHSELNLSSLELGDSALYFCASSPGQGRNEQFFGPGTRLTVL.

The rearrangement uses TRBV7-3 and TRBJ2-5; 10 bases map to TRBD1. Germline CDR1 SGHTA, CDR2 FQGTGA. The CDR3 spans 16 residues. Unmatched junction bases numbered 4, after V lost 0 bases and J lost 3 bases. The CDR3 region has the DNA TGTGCCAGCAGCTTAACCCGGGACAGGGGCGAAGAGACCCAGTACTTC. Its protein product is CASSLTRDRGEETQYF.

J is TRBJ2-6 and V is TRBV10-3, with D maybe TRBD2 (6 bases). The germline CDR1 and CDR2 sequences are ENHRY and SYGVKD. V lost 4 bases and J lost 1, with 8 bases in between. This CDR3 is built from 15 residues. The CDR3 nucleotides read TGTGCCATCAGTGGGGGACTGTCTGGGGCCAACGTCCTGACTTTC. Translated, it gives CAISGGLSGANVLTF.

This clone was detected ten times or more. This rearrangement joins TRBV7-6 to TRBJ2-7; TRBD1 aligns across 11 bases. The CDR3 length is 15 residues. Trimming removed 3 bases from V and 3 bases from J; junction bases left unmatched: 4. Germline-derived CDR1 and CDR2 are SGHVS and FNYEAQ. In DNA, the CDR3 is TGTGCCAGCAGCTTGGGGACAGGGGGGAGCTACGAGCAGTACTTC. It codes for CASSLGTGGSYEQYF.

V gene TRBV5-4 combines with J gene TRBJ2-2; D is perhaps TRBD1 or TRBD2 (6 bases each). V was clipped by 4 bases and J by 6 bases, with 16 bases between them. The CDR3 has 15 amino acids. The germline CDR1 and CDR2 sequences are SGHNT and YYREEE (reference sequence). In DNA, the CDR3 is TGTGCCAGCAGCGCCCTGGGGGGCACGGCCGGGGAGCTGTTTTTT. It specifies CASSALGGTAGELFF.

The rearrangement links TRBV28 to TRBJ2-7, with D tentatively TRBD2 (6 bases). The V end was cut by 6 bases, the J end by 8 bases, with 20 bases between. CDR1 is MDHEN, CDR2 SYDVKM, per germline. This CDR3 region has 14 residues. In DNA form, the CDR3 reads TGTGCCAGCAGCCCCCCGACTAGTTATTACAAGCAGTACTTC. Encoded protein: CASSPPTSYYKQYF.

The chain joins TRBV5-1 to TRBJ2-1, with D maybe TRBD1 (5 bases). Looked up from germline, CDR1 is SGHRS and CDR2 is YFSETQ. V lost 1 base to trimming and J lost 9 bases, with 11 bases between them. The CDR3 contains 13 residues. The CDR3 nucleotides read TGCGCCAGCAGCTTGCAGGGCGATACTGAGCAGTTCTTC. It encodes CASSLQGDTEQFF.

The CDR3: CASSLLLSPVNPFYGYTF. The CDR3 bases are TGTGCCAGCAGTCTTCTCCTCAGTCCAGTAAACCCTTTTTATGGCTACACCTTC. This sequence joins TRBV6-9 and TRBJ1-2, with unresolved D. V was cut by 5 bases and J by 5 bases, with 27 bases left in between. Germline V lookup: CDR1 MNHGY, CDR2 SVAAGI. CDR3 length: 18 residues.

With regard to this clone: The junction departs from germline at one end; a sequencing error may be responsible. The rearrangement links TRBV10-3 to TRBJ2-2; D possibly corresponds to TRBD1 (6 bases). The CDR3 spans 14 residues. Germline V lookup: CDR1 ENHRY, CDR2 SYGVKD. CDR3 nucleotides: TGTGCCATCAGTGCTTCGACAGGCACCGGGGAGAAAACTTTT. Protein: CAISASTGTGEKTF.

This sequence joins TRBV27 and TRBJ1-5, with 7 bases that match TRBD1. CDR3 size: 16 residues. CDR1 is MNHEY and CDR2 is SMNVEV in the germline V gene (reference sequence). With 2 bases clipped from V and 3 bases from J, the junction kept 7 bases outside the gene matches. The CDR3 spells CASSLGRDSINQPQHF. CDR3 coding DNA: TGTGCCAGCAGTTTAGGCCGGGACAGTATCAATCAGCCCCAGCATTTT.

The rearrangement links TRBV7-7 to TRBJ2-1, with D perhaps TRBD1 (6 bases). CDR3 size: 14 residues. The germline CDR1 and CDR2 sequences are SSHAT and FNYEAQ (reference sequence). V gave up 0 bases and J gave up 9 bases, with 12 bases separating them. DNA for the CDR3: TGTGCCAGCAGCTTAGCGGGATCACAGGGTGAGCAGTTCTTC. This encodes CASSLAGSQGEQFF.

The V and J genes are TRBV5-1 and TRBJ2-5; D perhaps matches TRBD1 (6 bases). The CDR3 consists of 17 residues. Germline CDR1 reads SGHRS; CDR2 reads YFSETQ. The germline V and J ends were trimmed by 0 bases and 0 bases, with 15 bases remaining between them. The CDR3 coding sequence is TGCGCCAGCAGCTTGGTCCGGGACACTCAGTACCAAGAGACCCAGTACTTC. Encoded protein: CASSLVRDTQYQETQYF.

The CDR3 here is CASSGRLLDEQFF. The CDR3 DNA sequence: TGTGCCTCTAGCGGTCGACTCTTGGATGAGCAGTTCTTC. The V call is TRBV30, the J call TRBJ2-1; 7 bases fit TRBD2. The CDR3 contains 13 residues. Germline-derived CDR1 and CDR2 are GTSNPN and SVGIG (reference sequence). With V trimmed by 7 bases and J by 8 bases, 11 bases remained unmatched. Drawing the rest from reference TRBV30 and TRBJ2-1, the complete variable domain is SQTIHQWPATLVQPVGSPLSLECTVEGTSNPNLYWYRQAAGRGLQLLFYSVGIGQISSEVPQNLSASRPQDRQFILSSKKLLLSDSGFYLCASSGRLLDEQFFGPGTRLTVL.

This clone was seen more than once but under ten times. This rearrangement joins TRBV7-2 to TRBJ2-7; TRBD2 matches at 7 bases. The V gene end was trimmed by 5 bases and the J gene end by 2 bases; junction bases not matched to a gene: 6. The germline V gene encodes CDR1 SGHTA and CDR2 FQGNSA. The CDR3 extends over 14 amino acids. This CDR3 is CASSTGLVPYEQYF. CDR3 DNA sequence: TGTGCCAGCAGCACCGGACTAGTCCCCTACGAGCAGTACTTC.

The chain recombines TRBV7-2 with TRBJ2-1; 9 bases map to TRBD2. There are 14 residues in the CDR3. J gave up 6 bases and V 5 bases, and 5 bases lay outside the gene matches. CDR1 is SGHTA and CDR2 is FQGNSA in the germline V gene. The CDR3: CASSLGLAGNEQFF. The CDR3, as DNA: TGTGCCAGCAGCCTGGGACTAGCAGGCAATGAGCAGTTCTTC.

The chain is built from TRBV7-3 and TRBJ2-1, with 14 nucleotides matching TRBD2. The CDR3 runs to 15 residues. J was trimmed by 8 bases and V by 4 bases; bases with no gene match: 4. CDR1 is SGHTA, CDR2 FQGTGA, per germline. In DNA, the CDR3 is TGTGCCAGCAGCTCGGGACTAGCGGGAGTCGATGAGCAGTTCTTC. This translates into CASSSGLAGVDEQFF.

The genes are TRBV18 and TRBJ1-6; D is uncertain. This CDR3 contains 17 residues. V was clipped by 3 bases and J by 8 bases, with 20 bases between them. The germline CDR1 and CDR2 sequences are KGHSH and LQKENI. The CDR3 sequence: CASSPLPVGITDSPLHF. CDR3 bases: TGTGCCAGCTCACCCCTCCCCGTTGGGATCACGGATTCACCCCTCCACTTT.

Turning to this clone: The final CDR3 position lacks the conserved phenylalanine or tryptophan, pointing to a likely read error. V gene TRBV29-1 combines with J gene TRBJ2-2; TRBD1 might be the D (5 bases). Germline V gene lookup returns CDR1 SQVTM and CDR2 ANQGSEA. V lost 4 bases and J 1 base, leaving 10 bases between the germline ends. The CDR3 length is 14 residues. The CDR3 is CSVVGQLNTGELFL. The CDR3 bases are TGCAGCGTTGTGGGGCAGTTGAACACCGGGGAGCTGTTTCTT.

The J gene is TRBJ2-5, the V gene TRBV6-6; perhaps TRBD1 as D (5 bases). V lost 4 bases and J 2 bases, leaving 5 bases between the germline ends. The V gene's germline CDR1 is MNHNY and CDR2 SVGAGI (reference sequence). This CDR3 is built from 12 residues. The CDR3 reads CASSWTQETQYF. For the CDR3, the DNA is TGTGCCAGCAGTTGGACACAAGAGACCCAGTACTTC.

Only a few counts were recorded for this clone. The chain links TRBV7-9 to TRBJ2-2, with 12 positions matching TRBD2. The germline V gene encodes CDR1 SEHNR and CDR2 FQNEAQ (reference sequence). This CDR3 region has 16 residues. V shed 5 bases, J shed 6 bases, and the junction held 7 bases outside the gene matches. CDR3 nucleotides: TGTGCCAGCAGCCCACACCTAGCGGGAGGGGCCGGGGAGCTGTTTTTT. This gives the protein CASSPHLAGGAGELFF.

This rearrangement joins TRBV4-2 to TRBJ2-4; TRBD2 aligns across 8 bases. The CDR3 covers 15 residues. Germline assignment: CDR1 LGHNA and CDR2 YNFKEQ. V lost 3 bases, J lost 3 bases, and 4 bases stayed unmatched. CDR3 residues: CASSQGLGGKNIQYF. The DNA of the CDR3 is TGTGCCAGCAGCCAGGGACTAGGAGGCAAAAACATTCAGTACTTC.

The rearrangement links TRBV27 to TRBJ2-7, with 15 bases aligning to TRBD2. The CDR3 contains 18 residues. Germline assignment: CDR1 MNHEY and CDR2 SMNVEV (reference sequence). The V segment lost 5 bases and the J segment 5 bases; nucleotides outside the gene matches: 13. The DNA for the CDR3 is TGTGCCAGCAGTGGAGGACTAGCGGGAGGGCCTGGGGCTAACGAGCAGTACTTC. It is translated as CASSGGLAGGPGANEQYF.